Sequencing of this T cell receptor beta chain was carried out in a study of CD8 T cells in ankylosing spondylitis. CDR3 length equals 14 residues. The ends were cut back, 0 bases at V and 1 base at J, with 6 bases in the middle. Germline CDR1 is SGHAT and CDR2 is FQNNGV. This clonotype was found a few times. No antigen is known for it. Study-wide points: Significantly higher representation of disease-linked clones was reported for matched ankylosing spondylitis synovial fluid.

MiXCR, applied by TCRdb to the 5' RACE reads, yields one record per CDR3 protein. The table records nearly 350,000 distinct CDR3 sequences, about 15% of them present only once. V usage is TRBV11-2 and J usage is TRBJ2-5; no clear D gene. The sequence derives from a male donor with ankylosing spondylitis or in good health (not recorded which). Sample: blood, either unsorted or a sorted T cell fraction (not recorded which). Written as DNA, the CDR3 is TGTGCCAGCAGCTTAGAACAGCTCCAAGAGACCCAGTACTTC. Encoded protein: CASSLEQLQETQYF.